This T cell receptor beta chain stems from a study of cytomegalovirus exposure and HLA in healthy donors. The CDR3 is made up of 15 amino acids. Trimming stripped 4 bases from V and 2 bases from J, with 13 bases between. Germline values: CDR1 SGHAT, CDR2 FQNNGV. Vbeta (60) and Jbeta (13) primers were used in the PCR. Clones were sequenced by immunoSEQ multiplex PCR, and TCRdb holds only the in-frame ones, with some missing. This table has under 200,000 clones, roughly four fifths appearing once. This clone was observed a few times. The source material was PBMCs. This chain joins TRBV11-2 and TRBJ2-3, with D perhaps matching TRBD2 (6 bases). The sequence was collected from a female donor in good health and CMV-seronegative. The chain's CDR3 is CASSSKRALTDTQYF. DNA for the CDR3: TGTGCCAGCAGCTCAAAGCGGGCCCTCACAGATACGCAGTATTTT. The variable domain in full, with the rest retrieved from reference TRBV11-2 and TRBJ2-3, is EAGVAQSPRYKIIEKRQSVAFWCNPISGHATLYWYQQILGQGPKLLIQFQNNGVVDDSQLPKDRFSAERLKGVDSTLKIQPAKLEDSAVYLCASSSKRALTDTQYFGPGTRLTVL.